This entry concerns a single T cell receptor beta chain. What it binds is not known. This sample was taken from a study of beta chain features in type 1 diabetes. Study background: Investigators examined more than 90 million sorted cells across all samples. The study, taken as a whole, reports: Reduced insertions and increased deletions marked VDJ junctions in type 1 diabetes patients. Cells expressing TCR highly could be over-represented by cDNA sequencing.

The authors reverse transcribed all of the isolated RNA, so sequencing captured expressed TCRB transcripts. The protocol was immunoSEQ multiplex PCR, while the TCRdb copy is restricted to in-frame clones and leaves out a portion. This table has under 450,000 clones, about 14% appearing once. Germline CDR1 is MNHNY and CDR2 is SVGAGI (reference sequence). The CDR3 runs to 15 residues. Unmatched junction bases numbered 8, after V lost 5 bases and J lost 6 bases. A CD45RO/CCR7/CD25/CD127/CD95/CD27 panel sorted naive, central memory, regulatory and stem cell-like memory CD4+ cells. This TCR came from a woman younger than 30 in good health. This chain links TRBV6-6 with TRBJ2-3; 10 nucleotides align to TRBD1. Sequencing used naive CD4+ T cells from blood. CDR3 sequence: CASSIGTGVPDTQYF. CDR3 bases: TGTGCCAGCAGTATCGGGACAGGGGTACCCGATACGCAGTATTTT.